This T cell receptor (beta chain) was identified in a study of blood T cell repertoires in COVID-19. For the study at large: COVID-19 samples collected from the United States, Italy and Spain covered acute and convalescent phases. Nucleic acid was either cDNA or gDNA, and it came from T cells, B-cell-depleted T cells, or PBMCs.

The CDR3 has 13 amino acids. From germline, CDR1 is LGHNA and CDR2 YNFKEQ. V lost 5 bases to trimming and J lost 7 bases; unmatched junction nucleotides: 7. Original methodology: For nucleated cells, counts were estimated from reference gene primer amplification. Measured with immunoSEQ multiplex PCR; TCRdb has only the in-frame clones, and not every one. D and trimming come from the DNA, and the V and J calls and clone size come from that table. This sample has fewer than 120,000 clones, with roughly four fifths found just once. The sequenced sample consisted of peripheral blood. The sequence came from a woman aged 60 to 75 with acute or convalescent COVID-19. The chain uses TRBV4-2 and TRBJ2-5, with 7 bases fitting TRBD1. The chain's CDR3 is CASSFDRDGTQYF. The CDR3 DNA follows: TGTGCCAGCAGCTTCGACAGGGACGGGACCCAGTACTTC.